The T cell receptor (beta chain) described here comes from a study of regulatory T cells in long-lasting Graves disease. Notes on the study in general: More public clonotypes were shared by persistent patients (about 3,000) than by new patients (roughly 910). Segments TRBV28, TRBJ1-2 and TRBJ2-5 showed preferential usage in persistent disease. Limited sample numbers may have lowered accuracy.

Relying on iRepertoire HTBI primers and Arm-PCR of CDR3 regions, the team built TCR beta libraries. Via MiXCR, TCRdb re-called the multiplex PCR reads, giving one row per CDR3 protein. The data show roughly 420,000 distinct CDR3 sequences, with 16% seen just once and about 23% held by the top ten. Time point in this sample: newly diagnosed GD, antithyroid drugs for less than 3 months. Making the TCR library involved RNA that had been extracted from PBMCs. Concerning this clonotype itself: Its specificity is not known.

The length of the CDR3 is 11 residues. V dropped 9 bases and J dropped 5; count of bases not matched to a gene: 3. Germline assignment: CDR1 SNHLY and CDR2 FYNNEI. Separately, the same data were catalogued under a study of T cells in Graves' hyperthyroidism and ophthalmopathy. That work adds: Newly diagnosed hyperthyroidism, duration under 2 months, in patients aged 18 to 65.

The origin of this receptor is a woman aged 18-35 years with Graves disease. The V gene is TRBV2, the J gene TRBJ2-5; 7 bases are shared with TRBD1. The starting material was peripheral blood mononuclear cells (PBMCs), obtained at new diagnosis, from a patient treated with antithyroid drugs. This CDR3 is CARDRAETQYF. DNA for the CDR3: TGTGCCAGAGACAGGGCTGAGACCCAGTACTTC. Based on the CDR3 plus reference TRBV2 and TRBJ2-5, the full variable domain is EPEVTQTPSHQVTQMGQEVILRCVPISNHLYFYWYRQILGQKVEFLVSFYNNEISEKSEIFDDQFSVERPDGSNFTLKIRSTKLEDSAMYFCARDRAETQYFGPGTRLLVL.